Shown below are 17 T cell receptor beta chains from a single sample sequenced in a study of T cells expressing NK-cell markers. For each CDR3 protein, TCRdb gives one entry from its re-call of the 5' RACE reads, without DNA. Listed are 500,000 to 600,000 distinct CDR3 sequences; 3% to 4.5% falls within the top ten. The sequencing input was blood T cells: a sorted CD56 or NKG2C T cell subset, CD4+ or CD8+ T cells, or bulk PBMC T cells (not recorded which). These receptors originate from a man between 18 and 35 years old in good health.

V gene TRBV10-3 combines with J gene TRBJ2-7. Germline CDR1 ENHRY, CDR2 SYGVKD. CDR3 size: 13 residues. This CDR3 is CAVQGADAYEQYF.

The rearrangement uses TRBV5-5 and TRBJ2-6. The CDR3 extends over 16 amino acids. The germline V gene has CDR1 SGHKS and CDR2 YYEKEE (reference sequence). The CDR3 reads CASSFLGSSGANVLTF.

The rearrangement joins TRBV18 to TRBJ1-2; with no DNA, the TCRdb D assignment of TRBD1 cannot be verified. Germline V lookup: CDR1 KGHSH, CDR2 LQKENI. This CDR3 is 15 amino acids long. The CDR3: CASSLRATGDNGYTF.

The rearrangement links TRBV6-2 or TRBV6-3 to TRBJ1-1; with no DNA, the TCRdb D assignment of TRBD1 cannot be verified. The CDR3 spans 13 residues. Germline lookup yields CDR1 MNHEY and CDR2 SVGEGT. The CDR3 is CASSSRQGGEAFF.

The V gene is TRBV20-1, the J gene TRBJ1-2. This CDR3 region has 12 residues. The germline CDR1 and CDR2 sequences are DFQATT and SNEGSKA (reference sequence). The chain's CDR3 is CSSHTSPYGYTF.

The V gene is TRBV12-3 or TRBV12-4, the J gene TRBJ2-7; the TRBD1 assignment by TCRdb is unverifiable without DNA. CDR3 length: 16 amino acids. CDR3 sequence reads: CASSLNLGTGTYEQYF.

This chain links TRBV28 with TRBJ1-6. Germline assignment: CDR1 MDHEN and CDR2 SYDVKM. The CDR3 extends over 12 amino acids. CDR3 protein: CASSLEVRPLHF.

The V and J genes are TRBV2 and TRBJ2-3; TCRdb's D call, TRBD1, is unchecked because there is no DNA. Germline CDR1 reads SNHLY; CDR2 reads FYNNEI. There are 13 residues in the CDR3. CDR3 loop: CASSPGGGGAQYF.

The rearrangement links TRBV7-3 to TRBJ2-2; TCRdb proposes TRBD1, but this gene call is untestable without DNA. This CDR3 comprises 14 residues. CDR1 and CDR2 (germline): SGHTA, FQGTGA. CDR3: CASTRDRGTGELFF.

The rearrangement joins TRBV2 to TRBJ2-3; TCRdb reports TRBD2, a call that lacks DNA to check it against. The CDR3 covers 15 residues. The germline V gene has CDR1 SNHLY and CDR2 FYNNEI. The chain's CDR3 is CASSVRVFGKDTQYF.

The rearrangement uses TRBV5-1 and TRBJ2-3; TCRdb lists TRBD2, though no DNA is available to test this call. Germline V lookup: CDR1 SGHRS, CDR2 YFSETQ. The CDR3 covers 17 residues. CDR3 loop: CASSWAELAGYTDTQYF.

The chain is built from TRBV27 and TRBJ2-5; TCRdb reports TRBD1, a call that lacks DNA to check it against. CDR3 length: 15 amino acids. Germline V gene sequence: CDR1 MNHEY, CDR2 SMNVEV (reference sequence). CDR3 amino acids: CASSASDRTQETQYF.

V gene TRBV12-3 or TRBV12-4 combines with J gene TRBJ1-6; TCRdb indicates TRBD1, and absent DNA this call remains unverified. The CDR3 runs 16 residues. CDR3 amino acids: CASSSARQGSHSPLHF.

The V and J genes are TRBV6-5 and TRBJ2-2; TCRdb picks TRBD2, but there is no DNA to check that call. Germline values: CDR1 MNHEY, CDR2 SVGAGI. This CDR3 spans 15 amino acids. The CDR3 reads CASSYILAGHGELFF.

This chain connects TRBV6-1 to TRBJ2-4; there is no DNA to check the TCRdb D call of TRBD1. From germline, CDR1 is MNHNS and CDR2 SASEGT. The length of the CDR3 is 16 residues. CDR3 sequence reads: CASTLRGDGTLGIQYF.

The chain couples TRBV5-1 to TRBJ2-4; TCRdb calls TRBD1, which cannot be checked without DNA. Germline loops: CDR1 SGHRS, CDR2 YFSETQ. This CDR3 is built from 15 residues. The CDR3 spells CASSSLSRQKNIQYF.

This chain joins TRBV18 and TRBJ2-3; TCRdb returns TRBD2, unconfirmable since there is no DNA. Germline V gene sequence: CDR1 KGHSH, CDR2 LQKENI. The CDR3 is made up of 15 amino acids. CDR3: CASSPSRGLADTQYF.